This TCR beta chain appears in the sequencing data of a study of cytomegalovirus exposure and HLA in healthy donors. General study points: With later analysis, a missense DCLRE1C variant became linked to TCR beta V- and J-gene trimming. Relative to the approximately 680-donor mean, N-insertions were reportedly fewer in an Asian-associated ancestry cluster in a later analysis. Rare TCR sequences dominated, though some public TCRs recurred in many donors.

The PCR ran on 60 Vbeta and 13 Jbeta primers. Profiled with immunoSEQ multiplex PCR; TCRdb holds only in-frame clones, not every one. The table records under 200,000 clones, roughly 80% of them present only once. Of note for this clone: Antigen: not known.

Germline CDR1 and CDR2: SGHVS and FQNEAQ. Trimming removed 1 base at V and 9 bases at J, with 13 bases between. The CDR3 runs 14 residues. Specimen: PBMCs. This chain uses TRBV7-8 with TRBJ2-1; a possible D gene is TRBD2 (7 bases). The sequence was obtained from a man in his forties or fifties in good health and CMV-seropositive. CDR3: CASSLGGGGAEQFF. CDR3 sequence (DNA): TGTGCCAGCAGCTTAGGGGGAGGGGGGGCTGAGCAGTTCTTC.